The next 29 T cell receptor beta chains were all read from a single sample in a study of blood T cells in healthy people across ages. A sample-barcoded 5' primer and a J-beta primer mix were used in a second PCR of roughly 7 to 12 cycles. TCRdb passed the 5' RACE reads through MiXCR, listing each CDR3 protein once. The data hold approximately 900,000 distinct CDR3 sequences, with around 46% observed a single time. Sequencing was carried out using blood. These receptors originate from a man aged 30-40 years in good health.

The chain has TRBV3-1 and TRBJ2-1; possibly TRBD1 for D (6 bases). V was trimmed by 4 bases and J by 9 bases, leaving 13 bases between them. This CDR3 contains 13 residues. Germline CDR1 is LGHDT and CDR2 is YNNKEL (reference sequence). The CDR3 sequence is CASSLVPGVEQFF. In nucleotides, the CDR3 is TGTGCCAGCAGCCTAGTCCCAGGGGTTGAGCAGTTCTTC.

The chain couples TRBV4-2 to TRBJ1-1, with 9 bases lining up with TRBD1. The CDR3 spans 15 residues. The J segment lost 9 bases and the V segment lost 3 bases, leaving 11 bases of the junction unmatched. The V gene's germline CDR1 is LGHNA and CDR2 YNFKEQ. The CDR3 loop is CASSQRQGGQQKAFF. CDR3 nucleotides: TGTGCCAGCAGCCAGCGACAGGGGGGACAACAGAAAGCTTTCTTT.

A remark on this clonotype: One end of the junction does not line up with germline, which may come from a read error. V gene TRBV27 combines with J gene TRBJ2-3; 9 positions match TRBD1. Looked up from germline, CDR1 is MNHEY and CDR2 is SMNVEV (reference sequence). The CDR3 is 15 amino acids. CDR3 sequence reads: CARSRDREVTDTQYF. The CDR3 DNA follows: TGTGCCCGCAGTCGGGACAGGGAGGTCACAGATACGCAGTATTTT.

The chain employs TRBV11-2 and TRBJ1-2, with no clear D. CDR3 length equals 13 residues. V lost 1 base and J 4 bases, leaving 7 bases between the germline ends. Germline V gene lookup returns CDR1 SGHAT and CDR2 FQNNGV. CDR3 sequence reads: CASSLAPLYGYTF. The DNA of the CDR3 is TGTGCCAGCAGCTTAGCACCGCTCTATGGCTACACCTTC.

This clonotype was counted a few times. V gene TRBV7-2 combines with J gene TRBJ2-7; 7 positions agree with TRBD1. CDR3 length equals 12 residues. Germline V CDR1 and CDR2: SGHTA, FQGNSA. V dropped 5 bases and J dropped 6; count of bases not matched to a gene: 4. CDR3 sequence: CASSANRGEQYF. CDR3 DNA: TGTGCCAGCAGCGCAAACAGGGGCGAGCAGTACTTC.

The CDR3 loop is CASGTRGSEQYF. Written as DNA, the CDR3 is TGTGCCAGCGGTACCAGGGGTTCCGAGCAGTACTTC. This chain joins TRBV6-2 or TRBV6-3 and TRBJ2-5; D perhaps matches TRBD1 (6 bases). Judging by the DNA end, TRBJ2-7 fits better; the J call may be wrong. From germline, CDR1 is MNHEY and CDR2 SVGEGT. The CDR3 contains 12 residues.

CDR3 sequence (DNA): TGTGCCAGCAGGAATCAGGGACACGAGCAGTACTTC. Encoded protein: CASRNQGHEQYF. V is TRBV6-5 and J is TRBJ2-5; D is possibly TRBD1 or TRBD2 (5 bases each). The J call may be wrong; the DNA end is better matched by TRBJ2-7. The germline V gene has CDR1 MNHEY and CDR2 SVGAGI. CDR3 length: 12 amino acids.

Written as DNA, the CDR3 is TGCGCCAGCAGTGAGTCCAGCTATGGCTACACCTTC. It encodes CASSESSYGYTF. The chain couples TRBV10-1 to TRBJ1-2; no clear D. The germline V and J ends were trimmed by 0 bases and 4 bases, with 3 bases remaining between them. Germline V CDR1 and CDR2: WNHNN, SYGVQD (reference sequence). CDR3 size: 12 residues.

This chain joins TRBV6-1 and TRBJ1-1; 8 positions agree with TRBD1. Per germline, CDR1 MNHNS and CDR2 SASEGT. The CDR3 loop spans 15 amino acids. V dropped 7 bases and J dropped 4; count of bases not matched to a gene: 11. The CDR3 is CASNPVTGGLTEAFF. The CDR3, as DNA: TGTGCCAGCAATCCTGTTACAGGGGGGCTCACTGAAGCTTTCTTT.

The rearrangement joins TRBV6-6 to TRBJ1-1; 7 nucleotides match TRBD1. Trimming took 7 bases from V and 4 from J; bases not matched to a gene: 6. Per the germline V gene, CDR1 is MNHNY and CDR2 is SVGAGI (reference sequence). This CDR3 is 13 amino acids long. The CDR3 bases are TGTGCCAGCACCGCCCCAGGGGGCACTGAAGCTTTCTTT. Protein product: CASTAPGGTEAFF.

This chain links TRBV29-1 with TRBJ2-3, with D possibly called TRBD1 or TRBD2 (5 bases each). Germline V CDR1 and CDR2: SQVTM, ANQGSEA. The V gene lost 3 bases and the J gene lost 2 bases, with 12 bases spanning the gap. CDR3 size: 14 residues. The CDR3 region is CSVDQRGSTDTQYF. CDR3 DNA sequence: TGCAGCGTTGATCAGAGGGGCTCCACAGATACGCAGTATTTT.

The rearrangement joins TRBV7-2 to TRBJ1-4, with 7 bases that match TRBD1. There are 16 residues in the CDR3. The V segment lost 5 bases and the J segment 3 bases; nucleotides outside the gene matches: 9. Germline V lookup: CDR1 SGHTA, CDR2 FQGNSA. In DNA form, the CDR3 reads TGTGCCAGCAGCGCCCGAGGGGGCAGGTCTAATGAAAAACTGTTTTTT. It is translated as CASSARGGRSNEKLFF.

J is TRBJ2-7 and V is TRBV18; D remains ambiguous. Between the trimmed V and J ends, which lost 3 bases and 0 bases, there was a span of 12 bases. From germline, CDR1 is KGHSH and CDR2 LQKENI. The CDR3 runs 15 residues. DNA of the CDR3: TGTGCCAGCTCACCCTCTGGGGTACCCTCCTACGAGCAGTACTTC. Its protein product is CASSPSGVPSYEQYF.

The V and J genes are TRBV3-1 and TRBJ2-5; D perhaps matches TRBD2 (5 bases). Germline CDR1 is LGHDT and CDR2 is YNNKEL (reference sequence). CDR3 length: 15 amino acids. V lost 4 bases and J lost 1, with 13 bases in between. Here the CDR3 reads CASSLWEFSQETQYF. CDR3 bases: TGTGCCAGCAGCCTATGGGAGTTTAGCCAAGAGACCCAGTACTTC.

A single count supports this clonotype. One base away lies a much larger clone, so this may be a sequencing read error. The chain combines TRBV6-1 with TRBJ2-5; 8 nucleotides line up with TRBD2. Germline assignment: CDR1 MNHNS and CDR2 SASEGT. The V segment lost 7 bases and the J segment 11 bases; nucleotides outside the gene matches: 15. This CDR3 contains 14 residues. CDR3 coding DNA: TGTGCCAGCACCCGTAGCGGGGAAGGCAATGAGCAGTACTTC. This encodes CASTRSGEGNEQYF.

This clonotype was picked up a small number of times. The chain links TRBV12-3 or TRBV12-4 to TRBJ1-2; D gene ambiguous. This CDR3 spans 14 amino acids. V gave up 3 bases and J gave up 5 bases, with 13 bases separating them. The CDR3 DNA reads as TGTGCCAGCAGTTTTTCCATTGCGGGTTATGGCTACACCTTC. Encoded protein: CASSFSIAGYGYTF.

This clonotype was detected only a few times. The rearrangement joins TRBV15 to TRBJ2-1, with D perhaps matching TRBD1 or TRBD2 (5 bases each). CDR1 is LNHNV, CDR2 YYDKDF, per germline (reference sequence). V lost 7 bases, J lost 8 bases, and 21 bases lay in between. The CDR3 totals 15 residues. In nucleotides, the CDR3 is TGTGCCACCACCCCCACCCGAGGGGCTCGCGATGAGCAGTTCTTC. Its protein is CATTPTRGARDEQFF.

This clonotype turned up a few times. The chain carries TRBV11-3 and TRBJ2-3; D call uncertain. In germline, CDR1 is SGHNT, CDR2 YENEEA. The germline V and J ends were trimmed by 0 bases and 4 bases, with 11 bases remaining between them. The CDR3 contains 15 residues. CDR3 region: CASSLEYGSADTQYF. The DNA of the CDR3 is TGTGCCAGCAGCTTAGAGTATGGATCGGCAGATACGCAGTATTTT.

V usage is TRBV6-2 or TRBV6-3 and J usage is TRBJ1-1, with 12 bases that match TRBD1. Germline values: CDR1 MNHEY, CDR2 SVGEGT. The CDR3 has 18 residues. V dropped 6 bases and J dropped 3; count of bases not matched to a gene: 14. The CDR3 DNA sequence: TGTGCCAGCAGGCCAGTCCCGGGACAGGGGGCGGAGTACACTGAAGCTTTCTTT. Translating gives CASRPVPGQGAEYTEAFF.

This sequence joins TRBV2 and TRBJ2-7; no reliable D call. The length of the CDR3 is 15 residues. Germline V gene lookup returns CDR1 SNHLY and CDR2 FYNNEI. V was pared by 4 bases and J by 1 base, with 14 bases between. The CDR3 nucleotides are TGTGCCAGCAGTGTGTCACTCCGTGTATCCTACGAGCAGTACTTC. Translation gives CASSVSLRVSYEQYF.

V and J are TRBV7-9 and TRBJ2-1; D perhaps matches TRBD2 (6 bases). Germline V lookup: CDR1 SEHNR, CDR2 FQNEAQ (reference sequence). This CDR3 has 13 amino acids. V lost 8 bases to trimming and J lost 7 bases, with 15 bases between them. Here the CDR3 reads CASAPGLTNEQFF. As DNA, the CDR3 is TGTGCCAGCGCTCCGGGACTCACGAATGAGCAGTTCTTC.

This clonotype was found a few times. The CDR3 protein is CAARQGIDEKLFF. The DNA of the CDR3 is TGTGCCGCCCGACAGGGGATAGATGAAAAACTGTTTTTT. The gene calls are TRBV10-3 and TRBJ1-4; 8 bases are shared with TRBD1. V gave up 11 bases and J gave up 6 bases; unmatched junction bases: 8. The length of the CDR3 is 13 residues. Germline CDR1 ENHRY, CDR2 SYGVKD.

The chain employs TRBV6-2 or TRBV6-3 and TRBJ2-3, with 11 bases lining up with TRBD1. Germline V CDR1 and CDR2: MNHEY, SVGEGT. J was trimmed by 6 bases and V by 5 bases; bases with no gene match: 7. The CDR3 has 15 amino acids. DNA for the CDR3: TGTGCCAGCAGTACAGGACAGGGGGCGGTGGATACGCAGTATTTT. It yields the protein CASSTGQGAVDTQYF.

Only one count was recorded for this clonotype. This chain links TRBV5-1 with TRBJ2-3, with D perhaps matching TRBD1 (5 bases). V was trimmed by 0 bases and J by 0 bases, leaving 11 bases between them. The CDR3 contains 16 residues. Germline CDR1 is SGHRS and CDR2 is YFSETQ. For the CDR3, the DNA is TGCGCCAGCAGCTTGGTCCAGGGTAGTAGCACAGATACGCAGTATTTT. Translation: CASSLVQGSSTDTQYF.

This clonotype was counted between two and nine times. The V call is TRBV4-1, the J call TRBJ1-1, with TRBD1 matching over 11 bases. Looked up from germline, CDR1 is MGHRA and CDR2 is YSYEKL. The CDR3 is made up of 15 amino acids. V lost 3 bases, J lost 5 bases, and 5 bases stayed unmatched. CDR3 in DNA: TGCGCCAGCAGCCATGTGGACAGGGGGCGAACTGAAGCTTTCTTT. Protein: CASSHVDRGRTEAFF.

The chain uses TRBV7-2 and TRBJ2-7; the match to TRBD2 covers 9 bases. Per germline, CDR1 SGHTA and CDR2 FQGNSA. This CDR3 is 15 amino acids long. V lost 5 bases to trimming and J lost 3 bases; unmatched junction nucleotides: 8. This CDR3 reads CASSPRSGGYYEQYF. The CDR3, as DNA: TGTGCCAGCAGCCCGAGGAGCGGGGGGTACTACGAGCAGTACTTC.

V usage is TRBV7-8 and J usage is TRBJ2-3, with D unclear. CDR3 length: 15 amino acids. CDR1 SGHVS and CDR2 FQNEAQ come from the germline V gene. Trimming stripped 6 bases from V and 0 bases from J, with 13 bases between. CDR3 region: CASRFPNYSTDTQYF. CDR3 nucleotide sequence: TGTGCCAGCAGATTCCCAAACTATAGCACAGATACGCAGTATTTT.

The chain employs TRBV10-3 and TRBJ2-7; TRBD1 matches at 8 bases. CDR1 and CDR2 from the germline V gene are ENHRY and SYGVKD. CDR3 length equals 14 residues. Trimming at V came to 6 bases and at J to 6 bases, leaving 10 bases not matched to a gene. For the CDR3, the DNA is TGTGCCATCAGCTCCCGGACAGGGCCATCCGAGCAGTACTTC. Translation gives CAISSRTGPSEQYF.

V gene TRBV4-2 combines with J gene TRBJ2-7; TRBD2 matches 9 bases. Trimming took 4 bases from V and 3 from J; bases not matched to a gene: 7. Germline V lookup: CDR1 LGHNA, CDR2 YNFKEQ. The length of the CDR3 is 15 residues. The CDR3: CASSLEGLALYEQYF. The CDR3 coding sequence is TGTGCCAGCAGCCTCGAGGGACTAGCCCTCTACGAGCAGTACTTC.